The clone carrying this T cell receptor (beta chain) appeared once. This sample is part of a study of technical replicates of blood from several donors. CDR3 size: 13 residues. Germline CDR1 reads SGHRS; CDR2 reads YFSETQ. Trimming shortened V by 0 bases and J by 8 bases, and 9 bases separated the two germline ends. The protocol was immunoSEQ multiplex PCR, while the TCRdb copy is restricted to in-frame clones and leaves out a portion. The table has 80,000 to 95,000 clones, 92% seen once. This receptor was identified in a human donor in good health. The rearrangement links TRBV5-1 to TRBJ2-4; possibly TRBD2 for D (5 bases). Material for sequencing was T cells isolated from PBMCs. The CDR3 here is CASSLVDSDIQYF. The CDR3 coding sequence is TGCGCCAGCAGCTTGGTGGATAGCGACATTCAGTACTTC.